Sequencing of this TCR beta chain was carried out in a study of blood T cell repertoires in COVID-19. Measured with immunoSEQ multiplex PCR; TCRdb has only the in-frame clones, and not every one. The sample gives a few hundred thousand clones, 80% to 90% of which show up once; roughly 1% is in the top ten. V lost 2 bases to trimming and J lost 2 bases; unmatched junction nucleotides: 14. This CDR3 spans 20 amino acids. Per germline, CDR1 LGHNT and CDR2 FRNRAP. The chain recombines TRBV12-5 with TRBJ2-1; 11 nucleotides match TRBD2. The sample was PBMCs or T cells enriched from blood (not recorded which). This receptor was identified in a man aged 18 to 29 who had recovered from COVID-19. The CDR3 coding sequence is TGTGCTAGTGGTTTGCCGGATCCGGGACTAGCGGCTAGACCCTACAATGAGCAGTTCTTC. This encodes CASGLPDPGLAARPYNEQFF.